This TCR beta chain was sequenced during a study of T cells after posttransplantation cyclophosphamide. Study-wide results and caveats: Recipient CMV seropositivity and CMV reactivation strongly tracked TRB clonality. Donor CD8+ memory clones often dominated recipient blood repertoires at later times. Blood and skin or GI T cell repertoires showed limited TRB overlap.

Method: immunoSEQ multiplex PCR; TCRdb's copy keeps in-frame clones and lacks some. The sample lists around 22,000 clones, about 90% occurring once. Trimming cost V 2 bases and J 3 bases; bases outside gene matches: 4. Germline CDR1 reads MNHNY; CDR2 reads SVGAGI (reference sequence). The CDR3 extends over 15 amino acids. Sampled 1 year posttransplant, controls received myeloablative marrow transplants, methotrexate and a calcineurin inhibitor. Notes on this clone: Antigen: not known.

The receptor was derived from a female patient in her fifties who received an allogeneic stem cell transplant from an unrelated donor, was CMV-positive, and had chronic GVHD only. Certain T cells may be donor cells from the graft. V usage is TRBV6-6 and J usage is TRBJ2-7; 10 nucleotides agree with TRBD1. The starting material was PBMCs, obtained after an allogeneic stem cell transplant with a calcineurin inhibitor and methotrexate. This chain's CDR3 is CASSYRDRGIYEQYF. CDR3 sequence (DNA): TGTGCCAGCAGTTACCGGGACAGGGGTATCTACGAGCAGTACTTC.